The clone carrying this TCR beta chain was detected once. The sample belongs to a study of shared clonotypes between healthy human individuals. Study overall: Plates per donor: three CD4 naive, three CD4 memory, two CD8 naive, one CD8 memory.

The method was immunoSEQ multiplex PCR; TCRdb's version includes in-frame clones alone and lacks a portion of them. The table shows approximately 500,000 clones, with about 95% occurring only once. From CD4+ cells came CD45RA+ naive and CD45RA-negative memory subsets. The sequenced sample consisted of naive CD4+ T cells sorted from blood. Subset noted: CD45RA+ positively selected. The clonotype originates from a woman in her 30s in good health.

The CDR3: CASSLGRTSTDTQYF. The DNA of the CDR3 is TGTGCCAGCAGCTTAGGACGGACTAGCACAGATACGCAGTATTTT. This chain uses TRBV11-2 with TRBJ2-3, with D possibly matching TRBD2 (5 bases). Looked up from germline, CDR1 is SGHAT and CDR2 is FQNNGV. Trimming left V 1 base short and J 0 bases short, with 8 bases between. This CDR3 has 15 residues. Together with reference TRBV11-2 and TRBJ2-3, the CDR3 gives the full variable domain: EAGVAQSPRYKIIEKRQSVAFWCNPISGHATLYWYQQILGQGPKLLIQFQNNGVVDDSQLPKDRFSAERLKGVDSTLKIQPAKLEDSAVYLCASSLGRTSTDTQYFGPGTRLTVL.